This entry features one T cell receptor beta chain sequence. The CDR3 is 14 residues long. With 10 bases removed from V and 0 bases from J, the gap between germline ends came to 15 bases. Germline V CDR1 and CDR2: ENHRY, SYGVKD. These data belong to a study of blood T cell repertoires in COVID-19. Participants came from 20 to 25 US areas, aged about 18 to 95 years. Two negative PCRs, clearance, or symptom resolution had been documented for recovered Cohort 3 donors. The data were produced by immunoSEQ multiplex PCR, yet TCRdb's version contains in-frame clones alone and is incomplete. The data show some 400,000 clones, 89% seen once.

Input material: PBMCs or T cells enriched from blood (not recorded which). The receptor was derived from a woman aged 30 to 39 who had recovered from COVID-19. This chain uses TRBV10-3 with TRBJ1-2; perhaps TRBD1 as D (5 bases). Here the CDR3 DNA reads TGTGCCACCGAAGACAGCTCGACTAACTATGGCTACACCTTC. Translation: CATEDSSTNYGYTF.